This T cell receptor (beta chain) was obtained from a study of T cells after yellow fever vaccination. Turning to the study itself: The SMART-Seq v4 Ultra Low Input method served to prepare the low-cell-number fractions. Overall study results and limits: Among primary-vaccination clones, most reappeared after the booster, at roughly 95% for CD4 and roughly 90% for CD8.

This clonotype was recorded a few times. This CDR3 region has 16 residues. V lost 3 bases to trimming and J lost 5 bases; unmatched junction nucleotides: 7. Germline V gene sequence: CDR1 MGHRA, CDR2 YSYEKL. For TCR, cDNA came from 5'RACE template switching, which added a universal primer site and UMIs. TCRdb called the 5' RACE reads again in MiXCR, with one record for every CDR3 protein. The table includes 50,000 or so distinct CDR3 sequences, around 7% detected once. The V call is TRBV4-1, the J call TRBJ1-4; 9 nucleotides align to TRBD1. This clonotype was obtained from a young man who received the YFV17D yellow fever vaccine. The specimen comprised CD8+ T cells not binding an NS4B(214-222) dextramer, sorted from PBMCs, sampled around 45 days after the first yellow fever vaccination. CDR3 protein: CASSQAGTGPNEKLFF. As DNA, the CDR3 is TGCGCCAGCAGCCAGGCCGGGACAGGGCCAAATGAAAAACTGTTTTTT.